Listed here are 18 T cell receptor beta chains from one sample, sequenced in a study of blood T cell repertoires in COVID-19. Libraries were prepared by immunoSEQ multiplex PCR; TCRdb keeps only in-frame clonotypes and omits some of them. The profile shows some 150,000 clones, around 80% of them singletons. Specimen: peripheral blood. The receptors shown here come from a man aged 60-69 years with active or convalescent COVID-19.

The genes are TRBV19 and TRBJ2-1, with TRBD2 matching 7 bases. This CDR3 is built from 15 residues. CDR1 and CDR2 from the germline V gene are LNHDA and SQIVND (reference sequence). The trim removed 6 bases at V and 7 bases at J, leaving 12 bases unmatched. CDR3 DNA: TGTGCCAGTAGACCCGAGAGCGGGACCTGGAATGAGCAGTTCTTC. Amino acids: CASRPESGTWNEQFF.

The chain uses TRBV7-9 and TRBJ2-2, with D possibly TRBD2 on 5 matching bases. Trimming stripped 6 bases from V and 4 bases from J, with 15 bases between. The CDR3 runs 15 residues. Per germline, CDR1 SEHNR and CDR2 FQNEAQ (reference sequence). CDR3 in DNA: TGTGCCAGCAGTCTAGCCGGAGGCGGCACCGGGGAGCTGTTTTTT. This sequence encodes CASSLAGGGTGELFF.

This clone came up once. V and J are TRBV7-9 and TRBJ1-1, with no clear D. Trimming pared 2 bases from V and 2 bases from J, leaving 6 bases between. CDR3 length: 13 amino acids. Per germline, CDR1 SEHNR and CDR2 FQNEAQ (reference sequence). CDR3 coding DNA: TGTGCCAGCAGCTTAATCCCTAACACTGAAGCTTTCTTT. Translating gives CASSLIPNTEAFF.

The count of this clone is one. This chain uses TRBV2 with TRBJ2-2; 11 bases fit TRBD2. Losses at the gene ends were 6 bases for V and 8 bases for J; bases not matched to a gene: 11. CDR1 and CDR2 (germline): SNHLY, FYNNEI. The CDR3 loop spans 16 amino acids. CDR3 sequence reads: CASRLHSGRASGELFF. CDR3 nucleotides: TGTGCCAGCAGACTCCATAGCGGGAGGGCCTCTGGGGAGCTGTTTTTT.

V usage is TRBV6-1 and J usage is TRBJ1-5; 8 bases line up with TRBD1. CDR3 length equals 15 residues. Germline CDR1 MNHNS, CDR2 SASEGT. Trimming took 0 bases from V and 11 from J; bases not matched to a gene: 9. The CDR3 loop is CASSEARQGTGAQHF. The CDR3 DNA follows: TGTGCCAGCAGTGAAGCGCGACAGGGGACGGGGGCCCAGCATTTT.

A few counts support this clone. V and J are TRBV10-3 and TRBJ2-7; 10 bases are shared with TRBD2. V lost 11 bases to trimming and J lost 7 bases; unmatched junction nucleotides: 11. The germline V gene has CDR1 ENHRY and CDR2 SYGVKD. The CDR3 covers 13 residues. The CDR3 protein is CASQTGLATEQYF. The CDR3 DNA is TGTGCCTCTCAAACGGGACTAGCGACTGAGCAGTACTTC.

The chain combines TRBV29-1 with TRBJ2-4, with D possibly matching TRBD1 (6 bases). The CDR3 contains 13 residues. Germline V gene sequence: CDR1 SQVTM, CDR2 ANQGSEA. V lost 4 bases to trimming and J lost 0 bases, with 7 bases between them. In DNA form, the CDR3 reads TGCAGCGTTGCGGGACAAGCCAAAAACATTCAGTACTTC. Translated: CSVAGQAKNIQYF.

This chain links TRBV2 with TRBJ1-6; no definite D call. V lost 1 base to trimming and J lost 5 bases, with 6 bases between them. CDR1 and CDR2 (germline): SNHLY, FYNNEI. The length of the CDR3 is 14 residues. The CDR3 loop is CASSEVLDNSPLHF. In nucleotides, the CDR3 is TGTGCCAGCAGTGAAGTACTTGATAATTCACCCCTCCACTTT.

This clone was detected only once. This chain connects TRBV6-4 to TRBJ1-2; D possibly corresponds to TRBD1 (5 bases). CDR1 MRHNA and CDR2 SNTAGT come from the germline V gene. The CDR3 totals 16 residues. The V end lost 9 bases, the J end lost 10 bases, and 30 bases lay between the germline ends. CDR3 residues: CASKTHGGTKDGDYTF. The CDR3 nucleotides are TGTGCCAGTAAAACCCACGGGGGGACCAAGGATGGTGACTACACCTTC.

The chain has TRBV25-1 and TRBJ1-1; a weak D match, TRBD1 (5 bases). The V end lost 6 bases, the J end lost 0 bases, and 11 bases lay between the germline ends. The CDR3 length is 14 residues. CDR1 is MGHDK and CDR2 is SYGVNS in the germline V gene. The CDR3 bases are TGTGCCAGCAGACCGGCAGGGCTGAACACTGAAGCTTTCTTT. Its protein is CASRPAGLNTEAFF.

The chain links TRBV5-1 to TRBJ2-2; no definite D call. CDR1 is SGHRS and CDR2 is YFSETQ in the germline V gene. This CDR3 has 14 amino acids. V was cut by 9 bases and J by 4 bases, with 16 bases left in between. CDR3 in amino acids: CATSLSPPTGELFF. The CDR3 region has the DNA TGCGCCACCTCCCTCTCTCCCCCCACCGGGGAGCTGTTTTTT.

The rearrangement links TRBV5-6 to TRBJ1-5, with 8 bases lining up with TRBD1. V was pared by 0 bases and J by 0 bases, with 8 bases of the junction left unmatched. Germline CDR1 reads SGHDT; CDR2 reads YYEEEE. This CDR3 has 18 amino acids. The CDR3 nucleotides read TGTGCCAGCAGCTTGGGGGGGACAGGTCTTTATAGCAATCAGCCCCAGCATTTT. Protein: CASSLGGTGLYSNQPQHF.

The rearrangement links TRBV28 to TRBJ1-2; tentatively, D is TRBD1 (6 bases). Germline CDR1 MDHEN, CDR2 SYDVKM. The CDR3 sequence is 12 residues long. V dropped 8 bases and J dropped 7 bases, with 14 bases sitting between them. CDR3 region: CASAPGVGGYTF. Written as DNA, the CDR3 is TGTGCCAGCGCTCCAGGGGTCGGTGGCTACACCTTC.

V and J are TRBV27 and TRBJ2-6; maybe TRBD1 (6 bases). Trimming cost V 8 bases and J 1 base, with 12 bases left between them. The CDR3 loop spans 15 amino acids. From germline, CDR1 is MNHEY and CDR2 SMNVEV (reference sequence). The CDR3 region is CASRSRGSGANVLTF. CDR3 in DNA: TGTGCCAGCCGATCCAGGGGATCTGGGGCCAACGTCCTGACTTTC.

The chain has TRBV7-2 and TRBJ1-4; the match to TRBD1 covers 9 bases. Germline V lookup: CDR1 SGHTA, CDR2 FQGNSA. CDR3 size: 16 residues. V dropped 2 bases and J dropped 8; count of bases not matched to a gene: 9. Here the CDR3 DNA reads TGTGCCAGCAGCTTACCCCCCCCGGGACAGGGCGAAAAACTGTTTTTT. Protein: CASSLPPPGQGEKLFF.

This chain uses TRBV27 with TRBJ1-1; no clear D gene. The V gene's germline CDR1 is MNHEY and CDR2 SMNVEV (reference sequence). V shed 8 bases and J shed 1 base, with 8 bases lying between them. This CDR3 spans 12 amino acids. The CDR3 is CASSSGNTEAFF. The CDR3 DNA follows: TGTGCCAGCTCGTCAGGGAACACTGAAGCTTTCTTT.

The chain joins TRBV4-1 to TRBJ2-5, with D hard to call. The CDR3 is 12 amino acids. V dropped 0 bases and J dropped 5 bases, with 4 bases sitting between them. Per germline, CDR1 MGHRA and CDR2 YSYEKL. The chain's CDR3 is CASSQDSETQYF. The CDR3, as DNA: TGCGCCAGCAGCCAAGATTCGGAGACCCAGTACTTC.

This chain links TRBV29-1 with TRBJ2-1, with 8 bases that match TRBD1. CDR1 and CDR2 (germline): SQVTM, ANQGSEA. The CDR3 length is 14 residues. J gave up 3 bases and V 3 bases, and 4 bases lay outside the gene matches. The CDR3 sequence: CSVESTGVYNEQFF. CDR3 DNA: TGCAGCGTTGAGTCGACAGGGGTCTACAATGAGCAGTTCTTC.